The next 22 T cell receptor beta chains were all read from a single sample in a study of cytotoxic CD8 clonotypes in ibrutinib-treated CLL. Data came from immunoSEQ multiplex PCR; TCRdb stores just in-frame clones and leaves some out. Found here are 130,000 or so clones, about 72% of them singletons; the top ten hold approximately 27%. Sequenced here: PBMCs, sampled after 12 months of ibrutinib treatment. The receptors shown here come from a human donor with chronic lymphocytic leukemia.

With respect to this clone: Other DNA sequences in this specimen translate into the identical CDR3. CDR3 in DNA: TGCAGTGCTAGACTCTACAATGAGCAGTTCTTC. Amino acids: CSARLYNEQFF. The rearrangement joins TRBV20-1 to TRBJ2-1; no clear D. Germline V lookup: CDR1 DFQATT, CDR2 SNEGSKA (reference sequence). There are 11 residues in the CDR3. V lost 2 bases, J lost 3 bases, and 2 bases lay in between.

The gene calls are TRBV5-1 and TRBJ2-3, with TRBD2 identical over 8 bases. Unmatched junction bases numbered 7, after V lost 9 bases and J lost 4 bases. CDR1 and CDR2 from the germline V gene are SGHRS and YFSETQ. The CDR3 consists of 13 residues. The CDR3 region has the DNA TGCGCCACCGGTTTAGCGGGGTCAGATACGCAGTATTTT. Translating it yields CATGLAGSDTQYF.

The chain links TRBV15 to TRBJ1-5; 7 bases fit TRBD1. After removal of 5 bases from V and 2 bases from J, the junction contained 6 bases not matched to a gene. Germline values: CDR1 LNHNV, CDR2 YYDKDF (reference sequence). This CDR3 contains 15 residues. As DNA, the CDR3 is TGTGCCACCAGCCCTAACAGGGGTGGCAATCAGCCCCAGCATTTT. It is translated as CATSPNRGGNQPQHF.

In nucleotides, the CDR3 is TGTGCCAGCAGTTTCCGGGATTTCAATCAGCCCCAGCATTTT. The encoded protein is CASSFRDFNQPQHF. V usage is TRBV28 and J usage is TRBJ1-5; D not certain. The CDR3 contains 14 residues. The V end was cut by 3 bases, the J end by 3 bases, with 9 bases between. Germline lookup yields CDR1 MDHEN and CDR2 SYDVKM. Combining the CDR3 with reference TRBV28 and TRBJ1-5 gives the whole variable domain DVKVTQSSRYLVKRTGEKVFLECVQDMDHENMFWYRQDPGLGLRLIYFSYDVKMKEKGDIPEGYSVSREKKERFSLILESASTNQTSMYLCASSFRDFNQPQHFGDGTRLSIL.

This clone was observed many times. This sequence joins TRBV27 and TRBJ1-6; TRBD1 is a possible D gene (5 bases). V lost 1 base, J lost 4 bases, and 14 bases lay in between. The CDR3 length is 17 residues. The germline V gene has CDR1 MNHEY and CDR2 SMNVEV (reference sequence). CDR3 in amino acids: CASSLYSLDRYNSPLHF. DNA of the CDR3: TGTGCCAGCAGTTTATATTCCTTAGACAGATATAATTCACCCCTCCACTTT.

In this sample, this clone turned up a few times. The junction departs from the called germline gene at one end, perhaps through a read error. The genes are TRBV6-1 and TRBJ2-3; 7 nucleotides agree with TRBD2. The CDR3 runs to 16 residues. Germline V gene data show CDR1 as MNHNS and CDR2 as SASEGT. The CDR3 coding sequence is TGTGCCATCAGTGCTTGGCTAGCGGAGAGCACAGATACGCAGTATTTT. Protein: CAISAWLAESTDTQYF.

The chain combines TRBV5-4 with TRBJ2-1; 9 positions agree with TRBD1. Trimming at V came to 4 bases and at J to 7 bases, leaving 9 bases not matched to a gene. This CDR3 is 15 amino acids long. Germline V CDR1 and CDR2: SGHNT, YYREEE (reference sequence). The CDR3 protein is CASSPGQGERNEQFF. CDR3 sequence (DNA): TGTGCCAGCAGCCCGGGACAGGGAGAGCGAAATGAGCAGTTCTTC.

This clone was observed a single time. The gene calls are TRBV7-2 and TRBJ2-2; D remains ambiguous. The CDR3 loop spans 15 amino acids. The V end was cut by 2 bases, the J end by 0 bases, with 7 bases between. CDR1 and CDR2 (germline): SGHTA, FQGNSA. The CDR3, as DNA: TGTGCCAGCAGCTTATCCCGCCCGAACACCGGGGAGCTGTTTTTT. This translates into CASSLSRPNTGELFF.

This chain joins TRBV5-8 and TRBJ2-5; 12 nucleotides line up with TRBD2. Per germline, CDR1 SGHTS and CDR2 YDEGEE. V lost 4 bases to trimming and J lost 5 bases; unmatched junction nucleotides: 3. CDR3 length equals 14 residues. The CDR3 sequence is CASSRTSGVETQYF. DNA for the CDR3: TGTGCCAGCAGCCGGACTAGCGGGGTTGAGACCCAGTACTTC.

In its sample, this clone was seen a few times. The genes are TRBV5-4 and TRBJ1-4; maybe TRBD1 (5 bases). This CDR3 spans 14 amino acids. Trimming shortened V by 0 bases and J by 8 bases, and 11 bases separated the two germline ends. Per the germline V gene, CDR1 is SGHNT and CDR2 is YYREEE (reference sequence). The CDR3 DNA sequence: TGTGCCAGCAGCTTGGGAGGGGAGGGAGAAAAACTGTTTTTT. The encoded protein is CASSLGGEGEKLFF.

This clone has just one count. This chain connects TRBV6-5 to TRBJ2-1, with TRBD2 as a possible D gene (5 bases). CDR3 length: 15 residues. Trimming stripped 2 bases from V and 5 bases from J, with 13 bases between. Per germline, CDR1 MNHEY and CDR2 SVGAGI. The CDR3 DNA follows: TGTGCCAGCAGTTACACCGGGATGAGACACAATGAGCAGTTCTTC. Encoded protein: CASSYTGMRHNEQFF.

The chain has TRBV5-1 and TRBJ1-1; D is possibly TRBD1 (5 bases). CDR3 length: 14 amino acids. CDR1 SGHRS and CDR2 YFSETQ come from the germline V gene. V was cut by 0 bases and J by 5 bases, with 11 bases left in between. As DNA, the CDR3 is TGCGCCAGCAGCTTGGCAGGGAGGGGAACTGAAGCTTTCTTT. It is translated as CASSLAGRGTEAFF.

The chain employs TRBV18 and TRBJ2-2; D remains ambiguous. The CDR3 is 14 residues long. The V gene lost 0 bases and the J gene lost 8 bases, with 10 bases spanning the gap. Germline V lookup: CDR1 KGHSH, CDR2 LQKENI. This chain's CDR3 is CASSPPLQIGELFF. DNA for the CDR3: TGTGCCAGCTCACCACCCCTCCAGATAGGGGAGCTGTTTTTT.

The genes are TRBV28 and TRBJ2-3; 9 bases match TRBD1. The J segment lost 2 bases and the V segment lost 8 bases, leaving 11 bases of the junction unmatched. The CDR3 covers 16 residues. From germline, CDR1 is MDHEN and CDR2 SYDVKM. The CDR3 spells CASLFQRDRATDTQYF. In DNA form, the CDR3 reads TGTGCCAGCCTATTTCAGCGGGACAGGGCCACAGATACGCAGTATTTT. The whole variable domain, remainder taken from reference TRBV28 and TRBJ2-3, is DVKVTQSSRYLVKRTGEKVFLECVQDMDHENMFWYRQDPGLGLRLIYFSYDVKMKEKGDIPEGYSVSREKKERFSLILESASTNQTSMYLCASLFQRDRATDTQYFGPGTRLTVL.

The rearrangement links TRBV5-6 to TRBJ1-5, with D unresolved. The germline V gene has CDR1 SGHDT and CDR2 YYEEEE. This CDR3 contains 14 residues. V lost 0 bases and J 6 bases, leaving 10 bases between the germline ends. The chain's CDR3 is CASSLGSKPQPQHF. In nucleotides, the CDR3 is TGTGCCAGCAGCTTGGGATCGAAACCTCAGCCCCAGCATTTT.

The chain uses TRBV27 and TRBJ1-6; D is uncertain. The CDR3 covers 17 residues. The V gene's germline CDR1 is MNHEY and CDR2 SMNVEV (reference sequence). Trimming removed 1 base at V and 7 bases at J, with 17 bases between. This chain's CDR3 is CASSLLVVGKGNSPLHF. In nucleotides, the CDR3 is TGTGCCAGCAGTTTATTAGTAGTTGGGAAAGGGAATTCACCCCTCCACTTT.

This clone was picked up a small number of times. The V and J genes are TRBV2 and TRBJ1-2; TRBD1 agrees at 11 bases. Trimming took 8 bases from V and 5 from J; bases not matched to a gene: 7. There are 14 residues in the CDR3. Germline CDR1 reads SNHLY; CDR2 reads FYNNEI. The CDR3 is CASGGQGAWYGYTF. CDR3 nucleotides: TGTGCCAGCGGCGGACAGGGGGCTTGGTATGGCTACACCTTC.

This clone has more than one count but fewer than ten. J is TRBJ1-1 and V is TRBV6-5; 8 bases agree with TRBD1. V shed 6 bases and J 0 bases; nucleotides not matched to a gene: 3. Germline V gives CDR1 MNHEY, CDR2 SVGAGI. This CDR3 is 14 amino acids long. The CDR3 loop is CASRTGAMNTEAFF. The CDR3 DNA reads TGTGCCAGCAGGACAGGGGCTATGAACACTGAAGCTTTCTTT.

This chain joins TRBV10-3 and TRBJ2-3; tentative D call: TRBD1 (5 bases). This CDR3 is 15 amino acids long. Germline V gene lookup returns CDR1 ENHRY and CDR2 SYGVKD. Trimming left V 4 bases short and J 2 bases short, with 13 bases between. The CDR3 coding sequence is TGTGCCATCAGTGGAGACAGAAGTTTCACAGATACGCAGTATTTT. The encoded protein is CAISGDRSFTDTQYF.

V is TRBV19 and J is TRBJ1-5, with D tentatively TRBD1 (5 bases). The germline gives CDR1 LNHDA, CDR2 SQIVND (reference sequence). The CDR3 has 15 residues. Trimming pared 4 bases from V and 1 base from J, leaving 11 bases between. The CDR3 nucleotides read TGTGCCAGTAGTACCCTTGGGGGAAGCAATCAGCCCCAGCATTTT. Protein sequence: CASSTLGGSNQPQHF.

The chain carries TRBV27 and TRBJ2-7; unclear D gene. CDR3 size: 11 residues. Germline-derived CDR1 and CDR2 are MNHEY and SMNVEV (reference sequence). Trimming shortened V by 6 bases and J by 1 base, and 4 bases separated the two germline ends. Here the CDR3 reads CASRASYEQYF. The CDR3 region has the DNA TGTGCCAGCAGGGCTTCCTACGAGCAGTACTTC.

The CDR3 loop reads CASSGGTNEKLFF. The CDR3 bases are TGTGCCAGCAGTGGGGGGACTAATGAAAAACTGTTTTTT. The chain recombines TRBV2 with TRBJ1-4; a possible D gene is TRBD1 (5 bases). Per germline, CDR1 SNHLY and CDR2 FYNNEI. Trimming pared 4 bases from V and 2 bases from J, leaving 5 bases between. The CDR3 is 13 residues long.